Listed below are T cell receptor beta chains from one sample, sequenced in a study of cytomegalovirus exposure and HLA in healthy donors. Produced via immunoSEQ multiplex PCR; TCRdb's table is partial and in-frame only. Among around 130,000 clones listed, 65% to 90% were seen once. The sample comprised PBMCs. Receptors originate from a woman aged 18-29 years in good health and CMV-seropositive. Both conserved end residues are part of each CDR3. Each record gives: clone size, V gene, J gene, CDR3 protein. Expanded clones get a size class; other rows say once, few or many, or leave the size out.

.	TRBV10-2	TRBJ1-6	CASSDLPYSPLHF
.	TRBV19	TRBJ1-5	CASSQGQGNQPQHF
.	TRBV7-9	TRBJ1-2	CASSPPLAGSNYGYTF
.	TRBV6-1	TRBJ1-5	CASSPTEHQPQHF
.	TRBV5-1	TRBJ2-7	CASSLGVGGINEQYF
.	TRBV7-3	TRBJ2-1	CASSAQGAGYNEQFF
.	TRBV5-4	TRBJ2-3	CASSSPFSDTQYF
.	TRBV27	TRBJ2-4	CASTQGTSGGGKNIQYF
.	TRBV10-2	TRBJ2-5	CASSEATVEGETQYF
.	TRBV6-5	TRBJ1-5	CASSSGQVLGQPQHF
.	TRBV6-1	TRBJ2-1	CASSEEISGGAGNEQFF
few	TRBV9	TRBJ2-3	CASSVVDNLGGTQYF
.	TRBV28	TRBJ1-2	CASTATGNSNYGYTF
.	TRBV19	TRBJ2-2	CAIGGIFDTGELFF
.	TRBV2	TRBJ1-3	CASKTDGARGNTIYF
.	TRBV2	TRBJ2-7	CASRKQGGYEQYF
.	TRBV2	TRBJ1-2	CASSREGIVNYGYTF
.	TRBV6-1	TRBJ2-7	CASSQRGPAYEQYF
.	TRBV6-5	TRBJ1-6	CASVLQGVNSPLHF
.	TRBV19	TRBJ1-1	CASSITGGDTEAFF
.	TRBV2	TRBJ1-2	CASSAIGTGLYGYTF
.	TRBV2	TRBJ1-5	CASSEMGYQPQHF
.	TRBV19	TRBJ1-5	CASSIGKGYSNQPQHF
.	TRBV19	TRBJ1-1	CASSGDRGRGDTEAFF
.	TRBV28	TRBJ1-2	CASNSGQGPGYTF